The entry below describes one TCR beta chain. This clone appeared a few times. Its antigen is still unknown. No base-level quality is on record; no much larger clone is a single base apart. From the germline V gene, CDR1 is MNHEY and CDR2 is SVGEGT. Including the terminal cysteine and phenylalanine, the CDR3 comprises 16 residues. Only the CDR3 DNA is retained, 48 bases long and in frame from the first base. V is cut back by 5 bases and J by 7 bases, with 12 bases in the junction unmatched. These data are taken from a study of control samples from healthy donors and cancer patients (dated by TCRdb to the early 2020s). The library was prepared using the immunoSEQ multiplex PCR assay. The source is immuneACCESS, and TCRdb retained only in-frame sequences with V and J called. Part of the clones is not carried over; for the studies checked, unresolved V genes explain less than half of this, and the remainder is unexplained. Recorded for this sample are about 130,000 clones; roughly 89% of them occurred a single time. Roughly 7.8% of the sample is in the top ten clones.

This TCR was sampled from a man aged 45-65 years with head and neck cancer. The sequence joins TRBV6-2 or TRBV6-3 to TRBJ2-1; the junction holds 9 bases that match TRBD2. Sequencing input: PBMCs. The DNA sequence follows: TGTGCCAGCAGTCCCCGCGGGGGGGGGACAAGGAATGAGCAGTTCTTC. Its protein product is CASSPRGGGTRNEQFF.